Each of the 25 T cell receptor beta chains below was sequenced from the same sample in a study of blood T cell repertoires in COVID-19. Using immunoSEQ multiplex PCR, the repertoire was profiled, and TCRdb retains in-frame clones only, with some absent. The sample lists nearly 400,000 clones, over 85% occurring once. Specimen: PBMCs or T cells enriched from blood (not recorded which). These TCRs come from a woman younger than 45 who had recovered from COVID-19.

V gene TRBV4-2 combines with J gene TRBJ2-1, with 8 bases lining up with TRBD2. J gave up 8 bases and V 3 bases, and 12 bases lay outside the gene matches. Germline V gene sequence: CDR1 LGHNA, CDR2 YNFKEQ. The CDR3 consists of 16 residues. The CDR3 nucleotides are TGTGCCAGCAGCCAGGAGGCGGCGGGAGGTTTTGATGAGCAGTTCTTC. Its protein is CASSQEAAGGFDEQFF.

The chain recombines TRBV7-3 with TRBJ2-2; D might be TRBD1 (6 bases). The CDR3 is 16 amino acids. Germline V gives CDR1 SGHTA, CDR2 FQGTGA. V lost 5 bases and J lost 5, with 18 bases in between. The CDR3 spells CASSQYRVSSTGELFF. CDR3 bases: TGTGCCAGCAGCCAATACAGGGTATCATCAACCGGGGAGCTGTTTTTT.

The chain combines TRBV7-9 with TRBJ2-3; 7 bases line up with TRBD1. Germline V gene sequence: CDR1 SEHNR, CDR2 FQNEAQ (reference sequence). The V segment lost 5 bases and the J segment 6 bases; nucleotides outside the gene matches: 8. The CDR3 runs 14 residues. DNA of the CDR3: TGTGCCAGCAGCGTAGACAGGGTACTCGATACGCAGTATTTT. Translated: CASSVDRVLDTQYF.

The rearrangement uses TRBV6-5 and TRBJ2-5; 9 bases are shared with TRBD2. The V gene end was trimmed by 4 bases and the J gene end by 3 bases; junction bases not matched to a gene: 0. This CDR3 has 13 amino acids. The V gene's germline CDR1 is MNHEY and CDR2 SVGAGI. For the CDR3, the DNA is TGTGCCAGCAGTTGGACTAGCGAAGAGACCCAGTACTTC. It encodes CASSWTSEETQYF.

The genes are TRBV18 and TRBJ2-7; 9 bases agree with TRBD2. The germline CDR1 and CDR2 sequences are KGHSH and LQKENI. CDR3 length equals 14 residues. V shed 2 bases, J shed 5 bases, and the junction held 4 bases outside the gene matches. CDR3 amino acids: CASSPGAGGNEQYF. DNA of the CDR3: TGTGCCAGCTCACCAGGGGCGGGAGGGAACGAGCAGTACTTC.

V usage is TRBV28 and J usage is TRBJ1-1, with D maybe TRBD1 (6 bases). Trimming removed 8 bases from V and 7 bases from J, with 17 bases in between. This CDR3 is built from 13 residues. The germline CDR1 and CDR2 sequences are MDHEN and SYDVKM. Written as DNA, the CDR3 is TGTGCCAGCTCAATTCGGGGGGCTGATGAAGCTTTCTTT. This encodes CASSIRGADEAFF.

The chain's CDR3 is CASSSGQNNQPQHF. The DNA of the CDR3 is TGTGCCAGCAGTAGTGGACAAAACAATCAGCCCCAGCATTTT. V usage is TRBV28 and J usage is TRBJ1-5, with D maybe TRBD1 (5 bases). Trimming left V 5 bases short and J 3 bases short, with 11 bases between. This CDR3 is 14 amino acids long. Germline V gene data show CDR1 as MDHEN and CDR2 as SYDVKM.

The J gene is TRBJ1-6, the V gene TRBV6-5; maybe TRBD1 (6 bases). The germline CDR1 and CDR2 sequences are MNHEY and SVGAGI. V gave up 2 bases and J gave up 9 bases, with 11 bases separating them. CDR3 length: 14 residues. The CDR3 nucleotides are TGTGCCAGCAGTTACGGGGGGGCTGGTTCACCCCTCCACTTT. Translated, it gives CASSYGGAGSPLHF.

This chain joins TRBV6-5 and TRBJ2-7, with 8 bases matching TRBD1. CDR1 and CDR2 from the germline V gene are MNHEY and SVGAGI. The CDR3 contains 14 residues. J gave up 3 bases and V 2 bases, and 3 bases lay outside the gene matches. The CDR3 DNA reads as TGTGCCAGCAGTTACGGGGGGACAGGCTACGAGCAGTACTTC. As protein: CASSYGGTGYEQYF.

This clone was recorded only once. The genes are TRBV7-6 and TRBJ1-1; D unclear. This CDR3 comprises 14 residues. The ends were cut back, 4 bases at V and 4 bases at J, with 13 bases in the middle. Germline lookup yields CDR1 SGHVS and CDR2 FNYEAQ. The CDR3 DNA is TGTGCCAGCAGCTCGACGAGGGTGGGCACTGAAGCTTTCTTT. Its protein is CASSSTRVGTEAFF.

This clone was seen just once. The rearrangement joins TRBV5-6 to TRBJ2-1, with 8 positions matching TRBD2. J gave up 1 base and V 2 bases, and 5 bases lay outside the gene matches. The CDR3 has 16 residues. Looked up from germline, CDR1 is SGHDT and CDR2 is YYEEEE. CDR3 DNA sequence: TGTGCCAGCAGCTTCATCAGCGGGAGTTCCTACAATGAGCAGTTCTTC. Translating gives CASSFISGSSYNEQFF.

The chain has TRBV27 and TRBJ1-5, with 7 positions matching TRBD1. The CDR3 contains 19 residues. Germline CDR1 MNHEY, CDR2 SMNVEV (reference sequence). The V and J ends lost 5 bases and 2 bases, in that order; junction bases with no gene match: 18. This chain's CDR3 is CASSPGATGLGWGNQPQHF. The DNA for the CDR3 is TGTGCCAGCAGTCCAGGGGCGACAGGGTTAGGGTGGGGCAATCAGCCCCAGCATTTT.

The V gene is TRBV24-1, the J gene TRBJ1-5, with 9 bases that match TRBD1. V lost 2 bases and J lost 6; bases outside the gene matches: 7. The CDR3 contains 16 residues. CDR1 and CDR2 from the germline V gene are KGHDR and SFDVKD. The CDR3 DNA reads TGTGCCACCAGTGATTCCTTACAGGGGGCGCTTCAGCCCCAGCATTTT. Translating gives CATSDSLQGALQPQHF.

This clone showed up just a few times. The chain recombines TRBV7-2 with TRBJ1-5; D is possibly TRBD1 (6 bases). CDR3 length: 17 residues. Germline values: CDR1 SGHTA, CDR2 FQGNSA. The germline V and J ends were trimmed by 1 base and 2 bases, with 15 bases remaining between them. This chain's CDR3 is CASSLVPQGLGNQPQHF. The CDR3 DNA reads TGTGCCAGCAGCTTAGTTCCCCAGGGGTTAGGCAATCAGCCCCAGCATTTT.

This clone was seen only once. The chain couples TRBV18 to TRBJ1-1; D is undetermined. The CDR3 contains 18 residues. Trimming stripped 4 bases from V and 1 base from J, with 22 bases between. Germline-derived CDR1 and CDR2 are KGHSH and LQKENI. In nucleotides, the CDR3 is TGTGCCAGCTCACTTCAGCCCCTTAAACAGTCCCCGAACACTGAAGCTTTCTTT. This encodes CASSLQPLKQSPNTEAFF.

The chain joins TRBV13 to TRBJ1-1; maybe TRBD1 (5 bases). The ends were cut back, 7 bases at V and 1 base at J, with 10 bases in the middle. CDR3 length: 13 amino acids. The germline V gene encodes CDR1 PRHDT and CDR2 FYEKMQ (reference sequence). DNA for the CDR3: TGTGCCAGCAACATCGACAGGAACACTGAAGCTTTCTTT. Encoded protein: CASNIDRNTEAFF.

This chain links TRBV6-5 with TRBJ1-1, with D maybe TRBD1 (5 bases). The CDR3 has 14 residues. CDR1 MNHEY and CDR2 SVGAGI come from the germline V gene. V lost 3 bases and J lost 5, with 13 bases in between. CDR3: CASSYLGGETEAFF. As DNA, the CDR3 is TGTGCCAGCAGTTATCTCGGGGGAGAAACTGAAGCTTTCTTT.

The chain is built from TRBV6-2 or TRBV6-3 and TRBJ2-7; 7 nucleotides match TRBD1. Trimming at V came to 6 bases and at J to 9 bases, leaving 11 bases not matched to a gene. Germline values: CDR1 MNHEY, CDR2 SVGEGT. The CDR3 has 13 residues. The CDR3, as DNA: TGTGCCAGCAGCCGACAGGGCCTCCACGGGCAGTACTTC. Protein product: CASSRQGLHGQYF.

The chain employs TRBV28 and TRBJ1-1; D not resolved. There are 13 residues in the CDR3. Trimming removed 3 bases at V and 5 bases at J, with 10 bases between. Germline lookup yields CDR1 MDHEN and CDR2 SYDVKM. The CDR3 is CASSFLPYTEAFF. CDR3 sequence (DNA): TGTGCCAGCAGTTTTCTTCCCTATACTGAAGCTTTCTTT.

This chain uses TRBV6-5 with TRBJ2-7, with D perhaps TRBD2 (5 bases). The CDR3 is made up of 15 amino acids. Germline CDR1 and CDR2: MNHEY and SVGAGI. The V and J ends lost 7 bases and 2 bases respectively, with 18 bases between them. DNA for the CDR3: TGTGCCAGCACCCCCGGGGATGGATCAACCTACGAGCAGTACTTC. It yields the protein CASTPGDGSTYEQYF.

The chain combines TRBV2 with TRBJ2-3, with TRBD2 matching 8 bases. The ends lost 7 bases at V and 1 base at J; junction bases unmatched: 10. The CDR3 sequence is 16 residues long. The V gene's germline CDR1 is SNHLY and CDR2 FYNNEI. The CDR3 loop reads CASTVWTAGGTDTQYF. CDR3 nucleotides: TGTGCCAGCACGGTGTGGACAGCGGGAGGCACAGATACGCAGTATTTT.

The chain employs TRBV18 and TRBJ1-1; D possibly corresponds to TRBD1 (6 bases). The V end was cut by 3 bases, the J end by 6 bases, with 14 bases between. There are 14 residues in the CDR3. Per the germline V gene, CDR1 is KGHSH and CDR2 is LQKENI. For the CDR3, the DNA is TGTGCCAGCTCACCTCTGACAGGTGTGGCTGAAGCTTTCTTT. This translates into CASSPLTGVAEAFF.

The chain links TRBV5-1 to TRBJ1-3, with D hard to call. Germline V lookup: CDR1 SGHRS, CDR2 YFSETQ. The V end lost 1 base, the J end lost 0 bases, and 11 bases lay between the germline ends. The CDR3 runs 16 residues. CDR3 sequence: CASSLPVSGSGNTIYF. DNA of the CDR3: TGCGCCAGCAGCTTGCCGGTCAGCGGCTCTGGAAACACCATATATTTT.

V is TRBV7-9 and J is TRBJ1-3; the D gene is possibly TRBD1 (6 bases). Per germline, CDR1 SEHNR and CDR2 FQNEAQ (reference sequence). The CDR3 consists of 16 residues. Deletions cut 4 bases from V and 3 bases from J, with 16 bases between. In DNA, the CDR3 is TGTGCCAGCAGCTACACGGGGGGGCTTGGTGGAAACACCATATATTTT. Amino acids: CASSYTGGLGGNTIYF.

The rearrangement joins TRBV5-4 to TRBJ2-1; D is possibly TRBD2 (6 bases). The CDR3 sequence is 14 residues long. Germline-derived CDR1 and CDR2 are SGHNT and YYREEE (reference sequence). Trimming stripped 2 bases from V and 6 bases from J, with 12 bases between. CDR3: CASSFGGKSNEQFF. In DNA, the CDR3 is TGTGCCAGCAGCTTTGGGGGGAAGAGCAATGAGCAGTTCTTC.